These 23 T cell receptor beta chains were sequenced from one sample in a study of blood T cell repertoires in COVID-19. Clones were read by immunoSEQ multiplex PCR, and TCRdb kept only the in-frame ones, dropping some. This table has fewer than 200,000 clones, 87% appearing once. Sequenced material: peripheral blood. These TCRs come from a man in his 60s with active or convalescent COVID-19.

The CDR3 DNA sequence: TGTGCCAGCCGAAAGGGACAGGGGGCCAGCAATCAGCCCCAGCATTTT. The encoded protein is CASRKGQGASNQPQHF. The chain employs TRBV7-2 and TRBJ1-5; the match to TRBD1 covers 12 bases. Germline CDR1 reads SGHTA; CDR2 reads FQGNSA. This CDR3 has 16 amino acids. The trim removed 8 bases at V and 1 base at J, leaving 6 bases unmatched.

CDR3 protein: CASRPRADGNTIYF. CDR3 in DNA: TGTGCCAGCAGACCGAGGGCGGACGGAAACACCATATATTTT. V gene TRBV6-5 combines with J gene TRBJ1-3; D gene ambiguous. Deletions cut 6 bases from V and 4 bases from J, with 13 bases between. Germline-derived CDR1 and CDR2 are MNHEY and SVGAGI. CDR3 length equals 14 residues.

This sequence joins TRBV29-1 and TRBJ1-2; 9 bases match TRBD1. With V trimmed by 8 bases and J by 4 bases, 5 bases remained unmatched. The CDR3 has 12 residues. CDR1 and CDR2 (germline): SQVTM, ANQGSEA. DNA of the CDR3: TGCAGCTCCCAACAGGGGGCCTATGGCTACACCTTC. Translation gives CSSQQGAYGYTF.

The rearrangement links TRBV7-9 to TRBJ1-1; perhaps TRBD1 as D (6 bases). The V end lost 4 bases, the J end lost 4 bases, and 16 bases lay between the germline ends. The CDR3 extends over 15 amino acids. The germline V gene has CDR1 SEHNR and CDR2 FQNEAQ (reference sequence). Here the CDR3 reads CASSSRGGGSTEAFF. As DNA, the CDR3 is TGTGCCAGCAGCTCCCGGGGAGGGGGGAGCACTGAAGCTTTCTTT. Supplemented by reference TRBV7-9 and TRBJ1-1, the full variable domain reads DTGVSQNPRHKITKRGQNVTFRCDPISEHNRLYWYRQTLGQGPEFLTYFQNEAQLEKSRLLSDRFSAERPKGSFSTLEIQRTEQGDSAMYLCASSSRGGGSTEAFFGQGTRLTVV.

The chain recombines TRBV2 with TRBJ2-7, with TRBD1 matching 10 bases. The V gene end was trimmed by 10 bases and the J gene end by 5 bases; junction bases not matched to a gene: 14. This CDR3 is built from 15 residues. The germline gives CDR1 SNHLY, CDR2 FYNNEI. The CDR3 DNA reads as TGTGCCACCGGGACAGGGGATTTAATTGTTCACGAGCAGTACTTC. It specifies CATGTGDLIVHEQYF.

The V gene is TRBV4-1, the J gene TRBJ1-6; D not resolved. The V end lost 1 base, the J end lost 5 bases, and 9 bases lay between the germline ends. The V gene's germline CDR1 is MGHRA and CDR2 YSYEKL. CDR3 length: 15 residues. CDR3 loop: CASSQGGSDNSPLHF. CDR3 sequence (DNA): TGCGCCAGCAGCCAAGGAGGGAGTGATAATTCACCCCTCCACTTT.

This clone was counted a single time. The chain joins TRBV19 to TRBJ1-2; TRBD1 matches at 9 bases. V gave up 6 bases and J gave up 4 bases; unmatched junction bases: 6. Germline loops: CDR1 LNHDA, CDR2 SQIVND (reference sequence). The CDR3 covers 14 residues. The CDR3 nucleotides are TGTGCCAGTAGACAGGGGGCGCGGGGCTATGGCTACACCTTC. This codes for CASRQGARGYGYTF.

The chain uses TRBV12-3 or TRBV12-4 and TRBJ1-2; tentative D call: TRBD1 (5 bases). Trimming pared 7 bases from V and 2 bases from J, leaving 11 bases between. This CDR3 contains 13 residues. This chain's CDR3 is CASNEQGNYGYTF. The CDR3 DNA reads TGTGCCAGCAACGAGCAGGGAAACTATGGCTACACCTTC.

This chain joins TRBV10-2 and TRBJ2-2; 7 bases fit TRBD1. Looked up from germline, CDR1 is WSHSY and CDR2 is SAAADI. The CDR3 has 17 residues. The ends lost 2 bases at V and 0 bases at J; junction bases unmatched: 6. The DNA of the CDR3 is TGCGCCAGCAGTGAGCCTCGGACAGGCTCGAACACCGGGGAGCTGTTTTTT. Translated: CASSEPRTGSNTGELFF.

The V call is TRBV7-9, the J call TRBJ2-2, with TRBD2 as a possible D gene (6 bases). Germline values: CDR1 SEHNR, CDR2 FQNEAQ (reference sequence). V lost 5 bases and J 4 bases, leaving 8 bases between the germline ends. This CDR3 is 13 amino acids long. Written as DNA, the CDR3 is TGTGCCAGCAGCCTCGGGGGCACCGGGGAGCTGTTTTTT. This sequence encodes CASSLGGTGELFF.

The CDR3 bases are TGTGCCAGCAGCCCCCATTTGAACACTGAAGCTTTCTTT. Protein sequence: CASSPHLNTEAFF. This chain joins TRBV7-3 and TRBJ1-1; D call uncertain. V was pared by 5 bases and J by 0 bases, with 7 bases between. CDR3 size: 13 residues. Germline CDR1 and CDR2: SGHTA and FQGTGA.

CDR3 residues: CASSESKTGSSPLHF. CDR3 bases: TGTGCCAGCAGTGAATCAAAGACAGGGAGTTCACCCCTCCACTTT. The chain recombines TRBV6-1 with TRBJ1-6; TRBD1 matches 7 bases. This CDR3 has 15 residues. The germline V gene encodes CDR1 MNHNS and CDR2 SASEGT. The J segment lost 9 bases and the V segment lost 2 bases, leaving 7 bases of the junction unmatched.

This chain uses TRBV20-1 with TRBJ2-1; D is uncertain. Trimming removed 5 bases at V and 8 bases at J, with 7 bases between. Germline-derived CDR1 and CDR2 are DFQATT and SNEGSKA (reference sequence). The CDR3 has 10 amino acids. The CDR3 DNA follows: TGCAGTGCTGTGGGCGATGAGCAGTTCTTC. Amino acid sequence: CSAVGDEQFF.

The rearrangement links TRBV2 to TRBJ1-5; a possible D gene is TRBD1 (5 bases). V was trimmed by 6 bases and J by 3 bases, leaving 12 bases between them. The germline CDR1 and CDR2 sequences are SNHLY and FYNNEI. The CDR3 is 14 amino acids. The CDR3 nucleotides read TGTGCCAGCAGGCGGGGGGACGTCAATCAGCCCCAGCATTTT. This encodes CASRRGDVNQPQHF.

CDR3 region: CASSLNPNTGELFF. The CDR3 DNA follows: TGTGCCAGCAGCCTAAACCCCAACACCGGGGAGCTGTTTTTT. The chain is built from TRBV6-5 and TRBJ2-2; D ambiguous. This CDR3 is built from 14 residues. The germline V and J ends were trimmed by 6 bases and 2 bases, with 10 bases remaining between them. Germline-derived CDR1 and CDR2 are MNHEY and SVGAGI.

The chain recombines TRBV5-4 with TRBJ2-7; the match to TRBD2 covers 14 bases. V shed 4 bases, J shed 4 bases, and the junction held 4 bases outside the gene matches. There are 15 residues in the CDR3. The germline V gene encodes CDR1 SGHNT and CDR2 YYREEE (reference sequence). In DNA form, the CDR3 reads TGTGCCAGCAGCCCAAGGACTAGCGGGGGGTACGAGCAGTACTTC. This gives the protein CASSPRTSGGYEQYF.

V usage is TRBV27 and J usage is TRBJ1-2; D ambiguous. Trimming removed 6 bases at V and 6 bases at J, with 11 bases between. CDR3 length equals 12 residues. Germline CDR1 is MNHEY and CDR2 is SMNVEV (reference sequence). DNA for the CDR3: TGTGCCAGCAGACAAAGAGAGGATGGCTACACCTTC. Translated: CASRQREDGYTF.

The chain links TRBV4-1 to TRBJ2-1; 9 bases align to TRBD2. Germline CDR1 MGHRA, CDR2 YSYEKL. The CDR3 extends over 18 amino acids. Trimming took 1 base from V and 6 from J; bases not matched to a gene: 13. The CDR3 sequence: CASSQVSLAGGTTNEQFF. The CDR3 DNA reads TGCGCCAGCAGCCAAGTGAGTTTGGCGGGGGGGACCACCAATGAGCAGTTCTTC.

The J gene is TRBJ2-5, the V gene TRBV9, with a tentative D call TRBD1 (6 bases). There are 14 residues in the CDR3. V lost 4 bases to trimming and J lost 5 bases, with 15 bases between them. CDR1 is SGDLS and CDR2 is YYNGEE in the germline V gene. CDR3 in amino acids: CASSSSQGRETQYF. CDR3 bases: TGTGCCAGCAGCTCTTCACAGGGTAGGGAGACCCAGTACTTC.

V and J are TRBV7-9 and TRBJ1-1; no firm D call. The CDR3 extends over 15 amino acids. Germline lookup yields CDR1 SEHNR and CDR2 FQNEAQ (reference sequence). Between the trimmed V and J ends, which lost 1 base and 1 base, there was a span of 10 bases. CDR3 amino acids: CASSLVSGRNTEAFF. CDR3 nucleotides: TGTGCCAGCAGCTTAGTTTCAGGCAGGAACACTGAAGCTTTCTTT.

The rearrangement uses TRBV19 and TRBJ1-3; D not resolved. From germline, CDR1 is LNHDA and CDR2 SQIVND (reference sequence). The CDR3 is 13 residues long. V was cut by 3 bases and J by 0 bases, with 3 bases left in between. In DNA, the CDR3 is TGTGCCAGTAGTATTAACTCTGGAAACACCATATATTTT. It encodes CASSINSGNTIYF.

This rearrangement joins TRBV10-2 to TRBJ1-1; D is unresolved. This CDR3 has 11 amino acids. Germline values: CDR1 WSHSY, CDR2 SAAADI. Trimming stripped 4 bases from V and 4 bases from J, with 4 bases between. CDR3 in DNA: TGCGCCAGCAGTGGACTCACTGAAGCTTTCTTT. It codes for CASSGLTEAFF.

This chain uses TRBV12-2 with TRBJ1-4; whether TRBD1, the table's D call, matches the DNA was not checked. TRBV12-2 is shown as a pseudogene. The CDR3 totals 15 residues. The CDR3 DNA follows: TGTGCAAGTCGCTTAGTTCACCGTCAGGGGATAGAACTGTTTTTT. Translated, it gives CASRLVHRQGIELFF.